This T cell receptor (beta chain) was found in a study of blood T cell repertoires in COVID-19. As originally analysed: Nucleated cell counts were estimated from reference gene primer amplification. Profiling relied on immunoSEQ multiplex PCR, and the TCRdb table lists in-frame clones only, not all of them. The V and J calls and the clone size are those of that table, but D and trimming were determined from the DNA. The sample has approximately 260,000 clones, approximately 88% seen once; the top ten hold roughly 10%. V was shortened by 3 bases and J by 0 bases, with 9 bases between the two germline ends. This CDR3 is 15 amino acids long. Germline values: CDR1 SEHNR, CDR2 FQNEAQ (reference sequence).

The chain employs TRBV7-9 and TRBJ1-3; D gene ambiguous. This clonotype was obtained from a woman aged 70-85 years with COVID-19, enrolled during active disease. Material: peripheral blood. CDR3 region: CASSLTSTSGNTIYF. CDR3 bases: TGTGCCAGCAGCTTGACATCAACCTCTGGAAACACCATATATTTT. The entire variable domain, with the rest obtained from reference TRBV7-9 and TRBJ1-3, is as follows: DTGVSQNPRHKITKRGQNVTFRCDPISEHNRLYWYRQTLGQGPEFLTYFQNEAQLEKSRLLSDRFSAERPKGSFSTLEIQRTEQGDSAMYLCASSLTSTSGNTIYFGEGSWLTVV.